The sequence of this TCR beta chain was determined in a study of blood T cell repertoires in COVID-19. The sample holds a few counts of this clone. The CDR3 extends over 12 amino acids. Germline V lookup: CDR1 SNHLY, CDR2 FYNNEI. V lost 7 bases and J lost 12, with 16 bases in between. Sequencing used immunoSEQ multiplex PCR; TCRdb keeps in-frame clones, though not all of them. The sample consists of roughly 300,000 clones, roughly 90% of them appearing once. The chain carries TRBV2 and TRBJ2-1; weak D call: TRBD2 (6 bases). The source is a man in his late teens or twenties who had recovered from COVID-19. The sample comprised peripheral blood. The CDR3 DNA sequence: TGTGCCAGCAAGACAGCTATCGGGAGGCAGTTCTTC. Translated, it gives CASKTAIGRQFF.